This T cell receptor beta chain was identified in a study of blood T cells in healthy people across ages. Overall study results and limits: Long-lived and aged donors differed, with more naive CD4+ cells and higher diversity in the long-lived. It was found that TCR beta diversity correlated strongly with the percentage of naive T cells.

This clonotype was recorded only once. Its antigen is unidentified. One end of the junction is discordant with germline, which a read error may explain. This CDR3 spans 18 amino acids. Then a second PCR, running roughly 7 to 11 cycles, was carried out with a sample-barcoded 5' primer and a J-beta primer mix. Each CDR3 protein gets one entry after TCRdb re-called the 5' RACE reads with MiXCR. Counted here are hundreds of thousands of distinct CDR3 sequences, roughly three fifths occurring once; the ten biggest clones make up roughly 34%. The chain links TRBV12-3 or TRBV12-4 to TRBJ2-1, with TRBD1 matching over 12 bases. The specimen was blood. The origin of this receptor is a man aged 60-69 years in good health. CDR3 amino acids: CASSLRLRGQGAYNEKFF. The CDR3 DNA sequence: TGTGCCAGCAGTTTACGCCTCCGGGGACAGGGGGCCTACAATGAGAAGTTCTTC.